The clone carrying this TCR beta chain came up a few times. Its target is unknown. This CDR3 comprises 17 residues. V lost 3 bases, J lost 2 bases, and 19 bases lay in between. Germline V gives CDR1 DFQATT, CDR2 SNEGSKA (reference sequence). The sample belongs to a study of T-cell memory formation after mild COVID-19. Across the study: Clusters of TCRs were largely donor specific.

TCRdb re-called the 5' RACE reads through MiXCR, storing one row per CDR3 protein. The sample carries fewer than 650,000 distinct CDR3 sequences, less than 25% recorded once. Findings of the study overall: Contracting CD4+ clones lay largely in CM and EM, with CD8+ ones residing in EMRA.

The J gene is TRBJ1-4, the V gene TRBV20-1; a possible D gene is TRBD1 (6 bases). The sample comprised PBMCs or a T cell subset sorted from them (not recorded which). This sequence was found in an adult woman who had mild COVID-19 (a few samples of this study predate the infection). Cell type and time point are not known. The CDR3 coding sequence is TGCAGTGCTAGGGCCGGATGGGGGCCGTTGACTAATGAAAAACTGTTTTTT. Translation gives CSARAGWGPLTNEKLFF.